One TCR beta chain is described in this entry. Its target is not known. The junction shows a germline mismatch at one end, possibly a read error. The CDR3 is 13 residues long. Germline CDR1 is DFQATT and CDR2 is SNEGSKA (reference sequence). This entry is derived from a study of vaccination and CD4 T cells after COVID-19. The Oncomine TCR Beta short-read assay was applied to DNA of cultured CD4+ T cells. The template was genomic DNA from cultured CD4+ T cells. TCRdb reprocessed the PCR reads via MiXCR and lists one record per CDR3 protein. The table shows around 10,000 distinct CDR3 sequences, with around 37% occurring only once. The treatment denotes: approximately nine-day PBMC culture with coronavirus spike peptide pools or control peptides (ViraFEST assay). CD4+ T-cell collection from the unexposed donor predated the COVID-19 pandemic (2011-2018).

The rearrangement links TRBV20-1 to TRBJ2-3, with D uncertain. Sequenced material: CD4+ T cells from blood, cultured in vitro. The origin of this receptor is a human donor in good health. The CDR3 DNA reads TGCACTGCTGTGCTTTCGGGCACAGATACGCAGTATTTT. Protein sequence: CTAVLSGTDTQYF.